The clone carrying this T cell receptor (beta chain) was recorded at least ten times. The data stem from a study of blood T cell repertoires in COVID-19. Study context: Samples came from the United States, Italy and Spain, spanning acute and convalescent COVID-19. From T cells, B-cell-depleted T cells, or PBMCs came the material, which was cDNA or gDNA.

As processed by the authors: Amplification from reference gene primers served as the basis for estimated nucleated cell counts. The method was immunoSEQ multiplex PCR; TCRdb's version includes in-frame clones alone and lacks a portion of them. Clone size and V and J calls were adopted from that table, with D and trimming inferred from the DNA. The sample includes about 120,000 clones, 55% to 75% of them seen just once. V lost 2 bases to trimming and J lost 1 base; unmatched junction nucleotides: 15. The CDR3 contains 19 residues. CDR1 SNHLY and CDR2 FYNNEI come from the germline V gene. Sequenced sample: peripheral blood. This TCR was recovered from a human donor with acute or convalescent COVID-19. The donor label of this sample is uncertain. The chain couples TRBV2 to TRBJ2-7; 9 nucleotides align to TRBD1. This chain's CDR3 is CASSESGEWGTGFSYEQYF. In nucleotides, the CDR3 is TGTGCCAGCAGTGAAAGTGGAGAGTGGGGGACAGGGTTTTCCTACGAGCAGTACTTC.